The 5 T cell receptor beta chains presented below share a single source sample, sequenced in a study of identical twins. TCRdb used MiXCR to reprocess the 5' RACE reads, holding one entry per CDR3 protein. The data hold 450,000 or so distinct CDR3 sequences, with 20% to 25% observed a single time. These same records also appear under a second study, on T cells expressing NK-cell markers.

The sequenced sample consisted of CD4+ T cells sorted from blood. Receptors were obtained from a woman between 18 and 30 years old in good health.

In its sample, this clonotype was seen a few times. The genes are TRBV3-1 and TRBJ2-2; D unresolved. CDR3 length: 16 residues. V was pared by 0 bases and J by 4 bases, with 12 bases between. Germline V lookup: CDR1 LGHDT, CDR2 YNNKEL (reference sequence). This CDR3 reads CASSQDVLWVTGELFF. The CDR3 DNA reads TGTGCCAGCAGCCAAGATGTACTCTGGGTCACCGGGGAGCTGTTTTTT.

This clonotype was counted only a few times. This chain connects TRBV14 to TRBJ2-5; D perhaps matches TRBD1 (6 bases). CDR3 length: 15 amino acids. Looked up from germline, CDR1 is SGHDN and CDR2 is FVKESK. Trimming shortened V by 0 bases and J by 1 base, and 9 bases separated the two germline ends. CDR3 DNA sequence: TGTGCCAGCAGCCAAGACCGACAGGCCCAAGAGACCCAGTACTTC. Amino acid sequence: CASSQDRQAQETQYF. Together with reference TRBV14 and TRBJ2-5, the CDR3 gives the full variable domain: EAGVTQFPSHSVIEKGQTVTLRCDPISGHDNLYWYRRVMGKEIKFLLHFVKESKQDESGMPNNRFLAERTGGTYSTLKVQPAELEDSGVYFCASSQDRQAQETQYFGPGTRLLVL.

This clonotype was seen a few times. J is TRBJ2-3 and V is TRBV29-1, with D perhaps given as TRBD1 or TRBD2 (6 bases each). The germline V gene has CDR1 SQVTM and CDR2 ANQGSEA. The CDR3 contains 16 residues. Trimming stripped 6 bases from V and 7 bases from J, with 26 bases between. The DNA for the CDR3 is TGCAGCGTCTCCAAAAACGGGGGCTTCTCGGGTCATACGCAGTATTTT. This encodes CSVSKNGGFSGHTQYF.

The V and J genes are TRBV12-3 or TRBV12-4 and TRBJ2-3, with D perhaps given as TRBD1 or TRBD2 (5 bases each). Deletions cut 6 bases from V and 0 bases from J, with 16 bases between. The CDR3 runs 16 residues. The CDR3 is CASSRRTPDSTDTQYF. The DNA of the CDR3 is TGTGCCAGCAGCAGGAGGACACCAGATAGCACAGATACGCAGTATTTT.

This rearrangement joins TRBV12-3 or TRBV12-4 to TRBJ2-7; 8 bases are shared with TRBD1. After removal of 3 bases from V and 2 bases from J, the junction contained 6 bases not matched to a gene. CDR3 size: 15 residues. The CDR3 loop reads CASSLGDRFTYEQYF. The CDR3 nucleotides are TGTGCCAGCAGTTTGGGGGACAGGTTCACCTACGAGCAGTACTTC.